This entry lists 21 T cell receptor beta chains sequenced from one sample in a study of cytomegalovirus exposure and HLA in healthy donors. Both 60 Vbeta primers and 13 Jbeta primers went into the PCR. Here immunoSEQ multiplex PCR was the method, and the copy in TCRdb shows in-frame clones only, minus some. The sample shows 100,000 to 150,000 clones, about 76% of them seen only once. Sample: PBMCs. These receptor sequences come from a man younger than 35 in good health and CMV-seronegative.

This rearrangement joins TRBV13 to TRBJ1-2, with a weak D call TRBD1 (6 bases). The CDR3 loop spans 14 amino acids. The V gene's germline CDR1 is PRHDT and CDR2 FYEKMQ (reference sequence). The germline V and J ends were trimmed by 5 bases and 5 bases, with 15 bases remaining between them. The CDR3 sequence: CASSTRQVRYGYTF. The CDR3 region has the DNA TGTGCCAGCAGCACCCGACAGGTCCGGTATGGCTACACCTTC.

This chain links TRBV19 with TRBJ1-4, with D possibly being TRBD1 (5 bases). V gave up 4 bases and J gave up 0 bases, with 9 bases separating them. The germline V gene has CDR1 LNHDA and CDR2 SQIVND (reference sequence). The CDR3 consists of 15 residues. The chain's CDR3 is CASSTGDATNEKLFF. In DNA, the CDR3 is TGTGCCAGTAGTACGGGGGACGCAACTAATGAAAAACTGTTTTTT. The full variable domain, completed using reference TRBV19 and TRBJ1-4, is DGGITQSPKYLFRKEGQNVTLSCEQNLNHDAMYWYRQDPGQGLRLIYYSQIVNDFQKGDIAEGYSVSREKKESFPLTVTSAQKNPTAFYLCASSTGDATNEKLFFGSGTQLSVL.

This chain links TRBV28 with TRBJ2-5; D possibly corresponds to TRBD1 (6 bases). The CDR3 totals 15 residues. V dropped 7 bases and J dropped 1 base, with 16 bases sitting between them. Germline CDR1 is MDHEN and CDR2 is SYDVKM. The CDR3 DNA reads TGTGCCAGCACCTCCGGGACAAATATCCAAGAGACCCAGTACTTC. Translating it yields CASTSGTNIQETQYF.

The chain is built from TRBV7-6 and TRBJ1-5; D remains unclear. Trimming stripped 0 bases from V and 5 bases from J, with 11 bases between. This CDR3 is 15 amino acids long. CDR1 is SGHVS and CDR2 is FNYEAQ in the germline V gene. The CDR3 nucleotides read TGTGCCAGCAGCTTAGCGGCGACATGGGATCAGCCCCAGCATTTT. Translation: CASSLAATWDQPQHF.

This chain links TRBV28 with TRBJ2-7; D is perhaps TRBD2 (5 bases). This CDR3 comprises 13 residues. The germline V gene has CDR1 MDHEN and CDR2 SYDVKM. The ends were cut back, 7 bases at V and 2 bases at J, with 12 bases in the middle. The CDR3 DNA is TGTGCCAGCATAAACCCCGGGACCTACGAGCAGTACTTC. Its translation: CASINPGTYEQYF.

This clone was seen more than once but under ten times. Here the CDR3 DNA reads TGCGCCAGCAGCACCACTAGCGGGGGATCCTACGAGCAGTACTTC. It is translated as CASSTTSGGSYEQYF. The rearrangement links TRBV5-1 to TRBJ2-7; TRBD2 matches at 11 bases. The CDR3 is made up of 15 amino acids. Germline CDR1 SGHRS, CDR2 YFSETQ. V was pared by 4 bases and J by 1 base, with 4 bases of the junction left unmatched.

This clone was seen more than once but under ten times. The genes are TRBV10-1 and TRBJ1-1; possible D gene TRBD1, 5 bases. The CDR3 has 12 residues. Trimming cost V 2 bases and J 10 bases, with 11 bases left between them. In germline, CDR1 is WNHNN, CDR2 SYGVQD (reference sequence). In nucleotides, the CDR3 is TGCGCCAGCAGTGAGCTGCCAGGGCCAGCTTTCTTT. Translating it yields CASSELPGPAFF.

This sequence joins TRBV5-5 and TRBJ2-7; maybe TRBD1 (5 bases). Trimming cost V 0 bases and J 1 base, with 11 bases left between them. Looked up from germline, CDR1 is SGHKS and CDR2 is YYEKEE (reference sequence). This CDR3 has 15 residues. The DNA of the CDR3 is TGTGCCAGCAGCTTGGACAGGTTGAGTTCCTACGAGCAGTACTTC. Amino acid sequence: CASSLDRLSSYEQYF.

The chain uses TRBV10-3 and TRBJ1-2; 7 bases map to TRBD1. V lost 5 bases, J lost 2 bases, and 8 bases stayed unmatched. The germline CDR1 and CDR2 sequences are ENHRY and SYGVKD. The CDR3 consists of 15 residues. The CDR3 loop reads CAISLAGTENYGYTF. The CDR3 DNA is TGTGCCATCAGTCTAGCCGGGACAGAAAACTATGGCTACACCTTC.

This chain joins TRBV9 and TRBJ1-1, with D possibly TRBD1 on 6 matching bases. Trimming shortened V by 0 bases and J by 2 bases, and 11 bases separated the two germline ends. CDR3 size: 15 residues. The V gene's germline CDR1 is SGDLS and CDR2 YYNGEE. In nucleotides, the CDR3 is TGTGCCAGCAGCGTAGCCTCGACAGGAAACACTGAAGCTTTCTTT. This translates into CASSVASTGNTEAFF.

The CDR3 loop is CATATGGNQPQHF. The CDR3 DNA follows: TGTGCCACCGCGACAGGGGGCAATCAGCCCCAGCATTTT. The chain couples TRBV15 to TRBJ1-5; 8 bases align to TRBD1. V lost 8 bases and J lost 2; bases outside the gene matches: 2. This CDR3 contains 13 residues. CDR1 is LNHNV, CDR2 YYDKDF, per germline (reference sequence). Using reference TRBV15 and TRBJ1-5 for the parts outside the CDR3, the full variable domain is DAMVIQNPRYQVTQFGKPVTLSCSQTLNHNVMYWYQQKSSQAPKLLFHYYDKDFNNEADTPDNFQSRRPNTSFCFLDIRSPGLGDTAMYLCATATGGNQPQHFGDGTRLSIL.

The chain is built from TRBV10-3 and TRBJ2-1, with D possibly TRBD1 on 5 matching bases. The V gene lost 6 bases and the J gene lost 7 bases, with 22 bases spanning the gap. Germline V gives CDR1 ENHRY, CDR2 SYGVKD. This CDR3 has 16 residues. The CDR3 spells CAISQPDKGIRNEQFF. In DNA form, the CDR3 reads TGTGCCATCAGCCAACCGGACAAGGGGATTCGGAATGAGCAGTTCTTC.

The V call is TRBV28, the J call TRBJ2-7, with D unclear. The CDR3 loop spans 14 amino acids. Germline V CDR1 and CDR2: MDHEN, SYDVKM. V was cut by 3 bases and J by 2 bases, with 11 bases left in between. CDR3 DNA sequence: TGTGCCAGCAGTTTTATTACTTTCGCCTACGAGCAGTACTTC. Translating gives CASSFITFAYEQYF. The whole variable domain, filled in from reference TRBV28 and TRBJ2-7, reads DVKVTQSSRYLVKRTGEKVFLECVQDMDHENMFWYRQDPGLGLRLIYFSYDVKMKEKGDIPEGYSVSREKKERFSLILESASTNQTSMYLCASSFITFAYEQYFGPGTRLTVT.

The chain uses TRBV13 and TRBJ2-5, with TRBD2 matching 13 bases. The germline V gene encodes CDR1 PRHDT and CDR2 FYEKMQ (reference sequence). The CDR3 is 18 amino acids. After removal of 4 bases from V and 4 bases from J, the junction contained 12 bases not matched to a gene. The CDR3 sequence: CASSSYSRLAGGGETQYF. Written as DNA, the CDR3 is TGTGCCAGCAGCTCATACTCTAGACTAGCGGGGGGCGGAGAGACCCAGTACTTC.

CDR3 bases: TGTGCCAGCAGCTCCGTGGCGCCACAGGGCCATGAGCAGTTCTTC. This translates into CASSSVAPQGHEQFF. This chain connects TRBV7-9 to TRBJ2-1, with D possibly TRBD1 on 6 matching bases. This CDR3 region has 15 residues. Germline V CDR1 and CDR2: SEHNR, FQNEAQ (reference sequence). Deletions cut 4 bases from V and 8 bases from J, with 18 bases between.

The chain links TRBV4-1 to TRBJ2-4; TRBD1 agrees at 7 bases. This CDR3 has 15 residues. Germline loops: CDR1 MGHRA, CDR2 YSYEKL. After removal of 5 bases from V and 4 bases from J, the junction contained 8 bases not matched to a gene. The CDR3 loop is CASSNGDRVKNIQYF. The CDR3 DNA reads as TGCGCCAGCAGCAACGGTGACAGGGTTAAAAACATTCAGTACTTC.

J is TRBJ1-3 and V is TRBV2; D might be TRBD1 (5 bases). CDR1 is SNHLY, CDR2 FYNNEI, per germline. This CDR3 has 17 amino acids. V was cut by 4 bases and J by 0 bases, with 16 bases left in between. The CDR3 bases are TGTGCCAGCAGTGTCCTCCGGGACTACAACTCTGGAAACACCATATATTTT. Its translation is CASSVLRDYNSGNTIYF.

This clone was recorded only once. The genes are TRBV4-3 and TRBJ2-7, with 9 nucleotides matching TRBD1. The CDR3 length is 15 residues. J was trimmed by 2 bases and V by 2 bases; bases with no gene match: 4. The germline V gene encodes CDR1 LGHNA and CDR2 YSLEER. This chain's CDR3 is CASSQNRDRAYEQYF. Written as DNA, the CDR3 is TGCGCCAGCAGCCAAAACCGGGACAGGGCCTACGAGCAGTACTTC.

The chain combines TRBV14 with TRBJ1-2; the match to TRBD1 covers 8 bases. In germline, CDR1 is SGHDN, CDR2 FVKESK. This CDR3 is built from 17 residues. V gave up 0 bases and J gave up 8 bases; unmatched junction bases: 14. CDR3 protein: CASSQDTGTQGVKGYTF. The CDR3 nucleotides are TGTGCCAGCAGCCAAGACACGGGCACACAGGGGGTAAAGGGCTACACCTTC.

The chain combines TRBV9 with TRBJ2-3, with TRBD2 matching 9 bases. CDR1 SGDLS and CDR2 YYNGEE come from the germline V gene. Trimming at V came to 3 bases and at J to 6 bases, leaving 8 bases not matched to a gene. The CDR3 contains 15 residues. CDR3 coding DNA: TGTGCCAGCAGCGCCGGGACTAGCTTGGTGGATACGCAGTATTTT. Its protein is CASSAGTSLVDTQYF.

V and J are TRBV4-3 and TRBJ2-2; the match to TRBD2 covers 7 bases. Germline-derived CDR1 and CDR2 are LGHNA and YSLEER. Trimming removed 1 base from V and 2 bases from J; junction bases left unmatched: 7. There are 17 residues in the CDR3. CDR3 sequence: CASSQATSGANTGELFF. The CDR3 DNA follows: TGCGCCAGCAGCCAAGCGACAAGCGGGGCCAACACCGGGGAGCTGTTTTTT.